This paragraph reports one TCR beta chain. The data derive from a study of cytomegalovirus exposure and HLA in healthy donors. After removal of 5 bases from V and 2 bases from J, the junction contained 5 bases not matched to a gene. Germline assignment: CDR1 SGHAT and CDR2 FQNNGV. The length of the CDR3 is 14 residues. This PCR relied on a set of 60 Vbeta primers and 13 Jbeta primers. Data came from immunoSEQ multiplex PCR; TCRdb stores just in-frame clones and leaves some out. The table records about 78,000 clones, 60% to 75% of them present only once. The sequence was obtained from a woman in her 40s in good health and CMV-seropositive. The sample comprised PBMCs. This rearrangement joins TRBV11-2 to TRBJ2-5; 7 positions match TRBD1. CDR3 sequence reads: CASSQLGQQETQYF. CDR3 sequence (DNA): TGTGCCAGCAGCCAACTGGGACAGCAAGAGACCCAGTACTTC. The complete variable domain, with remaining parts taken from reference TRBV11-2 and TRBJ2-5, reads EAGVAQSPRYKIIEKRQSVAFWCNPISGHATLYWYQQILGQGPKLLIQFQNNGVVDDSQLPKDRFSAERLKGVDSTLKIQPAKLEDSAVYLCASSQLGQQETQYFGPGTRLLVL.